A selection of T cell receptor beta chains follows, all from one sample in a study of T cell repertoires in cytomegalovirus infection. TCRdb redid the calling of the reads with MiXCR, one entry per CDR3 protein. The profile shows more than 140,000 distinct CDR3 sequences, approximately 5.9% of them singletons. Sample: PBMCs. These receptors came from a human donor in good health (CMV status not recorded). Some clones in this sample may be carry-over from other donors' samples. Both conserved end residues are part of each CDR3. D genes are given only for firm matches.

v_gene: TRBV5-4
j_gene: TRBJ2-1
d_gene: TRBD2
CDR3aa: CASSLPTSGVYNEQFF

v_gene: TRBV7-2
j_gene: TRBJ1-1
d_gene: TRBD1
CDR3aa: CASSPGGAQGVEAFF

v_gene: TRBV2
j_gene: TRBJ1-6
d_gene: NA
CDR3aa: CASSLRQRSSYNSPLHF

v_gene: TRBV29-1
j_gene: TRBJ2-5
d_gene: TRBD2
CDR3aa: CSASSLAGVQETQYF

v_gene: TRBV7-3
j_gene: TRBJ1-1
d_gene: NA
CDR3aa: CASSHLPNTEAFF

v_gene: TRBV28
j_gene: TRBJ2-7
d_gene: TRBD2
CDR3aa: CASSLHGLAGDYEQYF

v_gene: TRBV6-2/TRBV6-3
j_gene: TRBJ2-4
d_gene: TRBD1
CDR3aa: CASKRQGGPVAKNIQYF

v_gene: TRBV15
j_gene: TRBJ1-2
d_gene: NA
CDR3aa: CATTSMGGNNYGYTF

v_gene: TRBV20-1
j_gene: TRBJ2-1
d_gene: NA
CDR3aa: CSARVRGKSSYNEQFF

v_gene: TRBV7-9
j_gene: TRBJ2-5
d_gene: NA
CDR3aa: CASSPPGLGKEETQYF

v_gene: TRBV12-3/TRBV12-4
j_gene: TRBJ1-5
d_gene: NA
CDR3aa: CASRSQGDNQPQHF

v_gene: TRBV6-5
j_gene: TRBJ1-1
d_gene: NA
CDR3aa: CASSNSNMNTEAFF

v_gene: TRBV10-1
j_gene: TRBJ1-6
d_gene: NA
CDR3aa: CASSEGGINSPLHF

v_gene: TRBV25-1
j_gene: TRBJ1-2
d_gene: NA
CDR3aa: CASSLLNYGYTF

v_gene: TRBV20-1
j_gene: TRBJ2-7
d_gene: NA
CDR3aa: CSARNRAGGIEQYF

v_gene: TRBV9
j_gene: TRBJ2-5
d_gene: NA
CDR3aa: CASSVTGAGVTQETQYF

v_gene: TRBV6-2/TRBV6-3
j_gene: TRBJ2-3
d_gene: NA
CDR3aa: CASSYGLARGSTDAQYF

v_gene: TRBV25-1
j_gene: TRBJ2-3
d_gene: TRBD2
CDR3aa: CASSEPRTSGSTDTQYF

v_gene: TRBV19
j_gene: TRBJ1-1
d_gene: NA
CDR3aa: CASSTGLRLTEAFF

v_gene: TRBV6-1
j_gene: TRBJ2-2
d_gene: NA
CDR3aa: CASSETGRGSAGELFF

v_gene: TRBV29-1
j_gene: TRBJ1-1
d_gene: NA
CDR3aa: CSVGQAGATEAFF

v_gene: TRBV11-2
j_gene: TRBJ1-1
d_gene: NA
CDR3aa: CASSLDGRGMNTEAFF

v_gene: TRBV7-9
j_gene: TRBJ2-7
d_gene: TRBD2
CDR3aa: CASSLKAGDLGYEQYF

v_gene: TRBV7-2
j_gene: TRBJ2-3
d_gene: NA
CDR3aa: CASSDRAVTDTQYF

v_gene: TRBV6-1
j_gene: TRBJ2-1
d_gene: NA
CDR3aa: CASSGDPNSYNEQFF

v_gene: TRBV7-8
j_gene: TRBJ1-4
d_gene: NA
CDR3aa: CASSLGQVDEKLFF

v_gene: TRBV12-3/TRBV12-4
j_gene: TRBJ2-7
d_gene: NA
CDR3aa: CASSFGREYEQYF

v_gene: TRBV20-1
j_gene: TRBJ2-7
d_gene: NA
CDR3aa: CSASGGYSYEQYF

v_gene: TRBV7-9
j_gene: TRBJ2-1
d_gene: NA
CDR3aa: CASERSYNEQFF

v_gene: TRBV7-2
j_gene: TRBJ2-3
d_gene: NA
CDR3aa: CASSTPLEDTQYF

v_gene: TRBV27
j_gene: TRBJ1-1
d_gene: TRBD1
CDR3aa: CASSFRTGWLTEAFF

v_gene: TRBV6-2/TRBV6-3
j_gene: TRBJ1-1
d_gene: NA
CDR3aa: CASSYSENTEAFF

v_gene: TRBV7-2
j_gene: TRBJ2-5
d_gene: NA
CDR3aa: CASSSTPGPGATQYF

v_gene: TRBV6-2/TRBV6-3
j_gene: TRBJ1-3
d_gene: TRBD1
CDR3aa: CASRPWTGKRNTIYF

v_gene: TRBV4-3
j_gene: TRBJ1-5
d_gene: NA
CDR3aa: CASSLGHPSNQPQHF

v_gene: TRBV7-3
j_gene: TRBJ2-7
d_gene: TRBD2
CDR3aa: CASSLRGGGAYEQYF

v_gene: TRBV6-5
j_gene: TRBJ1-1
d_gene: NA
CDR3aa: CASSYSNIIDLLPAPNTEAFF

v_gene: TRBV28
j_gene: TRBJ1-5
d_gene: TRBD1
CDR3aa: CAAQGARDQPQHF

v_gene: TRBV7-2
j_gene: TRBJ2-1
d_gene: NA
CDR3aa: CASSFSDPSSNNEQFF

v_gene: TRBV7-8
j_gene: TRBJ1-5
d_gene: NA
CDR3aa: CASSLLGGRESNQPQHF

v_gene: TRBV7-9
j_gene: TRBJ2-1
d_gene: NA
CDR3aa: CASSLTAWEQFF

v_gene: TRBV25-1
j_gene: TRBJ1-2
d_gene: TRBD1
CDR3aa: CASSDPGGQIHGYTF

v_gene: TRBV7-9
j_gene: TRBJ1-5
d_gene: TRBD1
CDR3aa: CASSSTDREGNQPQHF

v_gene: TRBV4-1
j_gene: TRBJ2-2
d_gene: TRBD1
CDR3aa: CASSQVRGHTGELFF

v_gene: TRBV12-5
j_gene: TRBJ1-2
d_gene: NA
CDR3aa: CASGADTYGYTF

v_gene: TRBV7-2
j_gene: TRBJ2-5
d_gene: TRBD2
CDR3aa: CASSSDPTSGGAETQYF